This T cell receptor beta chain was documented in a study of somatic mutations in cytotoxic T cells in rheumatoid arthritis. To note about this clone: The antigen is undetermined.

V shed 2 bases, J shed 1 base, and the junction held 6 bases outside the gene matches. The CDR3 is 17 amino acids. Germline CDR1 LGHNA, CDR2 YSLEER. Clones were sequenced by immunoSEQ multiplex PCR, and TCRdb holds only the in-frame ones, with some missing. The data contain under 20,000 clones, 80% to 90% of them seen just once; the ten biggest clones take up roughly 15%. General study results and limits: Age was associated with higher CD8+ clonality in rheumatoid arthritis patients, not in healthy controls. CD8+ T cells showed clonality that did not differ significantly between patients with rheumatoid arthritis and age-matched healthy controls. For about an eighth of the roughly 65 patients, a single CD8+ clone accounted for more than 20% of CD8+ cells.

The receptor's source is a man in his forties in good health. Sequencing was performed on CD8+ T cells sorted from blood. The V call is TRBV4-3, the J call TRBJ2-2; 8 bases match TRBD2. CDR3 protein: CASSQSLAGWNTGELFF. The CDR3 DNA follows: TGCGCCAGCAGCCAATCCCTAGCGGGCTGGAACACCGGGGAGCTGTTTTTT.